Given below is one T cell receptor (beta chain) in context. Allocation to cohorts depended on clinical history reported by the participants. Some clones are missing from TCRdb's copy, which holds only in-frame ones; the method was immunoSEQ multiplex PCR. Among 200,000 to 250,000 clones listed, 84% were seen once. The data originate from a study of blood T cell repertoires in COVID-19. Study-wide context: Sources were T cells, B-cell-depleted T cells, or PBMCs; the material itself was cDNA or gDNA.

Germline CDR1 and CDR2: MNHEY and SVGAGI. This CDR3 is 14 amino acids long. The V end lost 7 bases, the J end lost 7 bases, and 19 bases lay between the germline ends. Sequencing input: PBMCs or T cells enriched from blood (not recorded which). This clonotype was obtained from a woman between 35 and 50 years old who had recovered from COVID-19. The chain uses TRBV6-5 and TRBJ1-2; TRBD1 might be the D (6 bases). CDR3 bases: TGTGCCAGCATCAAACACATGGACAGACCTGGCTACACCTTC. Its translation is CASIKHMDRPGYTF.